Below are 20 T cell receptor beta chains sequenced from a single sample in a study of early T cells in non-severe SARS-CoV-2 infection. MiXCR, applied by TCRdb to the 5' RACE reads, yields one record per CDR3 protein. This table has tens of thousands of distinct CDR3 sequences, about 15% appearing once. The starting material was whole blood, obtained at baseline. Receptors were obtained from an adult who was a healthcare worker with PCR-confirmed SARS-CoV-2 infection or an uninfected control (not recorded which).

V usage is TRBV6-6 and J usage is TRBJ2-3; D call uncertain. Germline V gene data show CDR1 as MNHNY and CDR2 as SVGAGI (reference sequence). This CDR3 spans 13 amino acids. V lost 5 bases to trimming and J lost 5 bases, with 11 bases between them. The DNA for the CDR3 is TGTGCCAGCAGTGGGATGGTTGGAGATACGCAGTATTTT. Protein sequence: CASSGMVGDTQYF.

This clonotype was seen at least ten times. The chain has TRBV7-9 and TRBJ2-7, with a weak D call TRBD1 (6 bases). Germline-derived CDR1 and CDR2 are SEHNR and FQNEAQ (reference sequence). Trimming took 5 bases from V and 5 from J, leaving 16 bases between them. The CDR3 runs to 14 residues. CDR3 DNA sequence: TGTGCCAGCAGCCCGGGACACGCTAGCCACGAGCAGTACTTC. As protein: CASSPGHASHEQYF.

J is TRBJ2-1 and V is TRBV4-2; D is perhaps TRBD1 or TRBD2 (5 bases each). Germline V gene sequence: CDR1 LGHNA, CDR2 YNFKEQ. V lost 4 bases and J lost 6, with 10 bases in between. The CDR3 has 13 amino acids. CDR3 protein: CASSRGSGNEQFF. CDR3 coding DNA: TGTGCCAGCAGCCGGGGGTCGGGCAATGAGCAGTTCTTC.

This clonotype was recorded a few times. The chain employs TRBV28 and TRBJ1-6; D call uncertain. Trimming shortened V by 2 bases and J by 7 bases, and 12 bases separated the two germline ends. Germline assignment: CDR1 MDHEN and CDR2 SYDVKM. The CDR3 length is 15 residues. The CDR3 bases are TGTGCCAGCAGTTTAACAGCCAGATTAAATTCACCCCTCCACTTT. It encodes CASSLTARLNSPLHF.

The gene calls are TRBV9 and TRBJ2-7, with TRBD2 matching over 7 bases. The germline gives CDR1 SGDLS, CDR2 YYNGEE. The length of the CDR3 is 15 residues. V lost 3 bases, J lost 2 bases, and 8 bases stayed unmatched. The CDR3 sequence: CASSASSGKTYEQYF. The CDR3 coding sequence is TGTGCCAGCAGCGCGTCTAGCGGAAAAACCTACGAGCAGTACTTC.

V and J are TRBV7-2 and TRBJ2-1; D is unresolved. This CDR3 contains 12 residues. V dropped 5 bases and J dropped 8 bases, with 10 bases sitting between them. Germline-derived CDR1 and CDR2 are SGHTA and FQGNSA. Here the CDR3 reads CASSPRPDEQFF. CDR3 in DNA: TGTGCCAGCAGCCCCCGTCCAGATGAGCAGTTCTTC.

The sample holds many counts of this clonotype. This chain uses TRBV20-1 with TRBJ2-5; 7 bases fit TRBD1. CDR1 DFQATT and CDR2 SNEGSKA come from the germline V gene (reference sequence). Germline trimming cut 0 bases from V and 1 base from J; bases unmatched to any gene: 5. CDR3 size: 15 residues. Here the CDR3 reads CSARDRAGGQETQYF. The CDR3 DNA follows: TGCAGTGCTAGAGATCGAGCAGGGGGCCAAGAGACCCAGTACTTC.

V usage is TRBV5-1 and J usage is TRBJ2-3; TRBD2 matches 10 bases. The V and J ends lost 4 bases and 3 bases, in that order; junction bases with no gene match: 5. The CDR3 is made up of 15 amino acids. The germline CDR1 and CDR2 sequences are SGHRS and YFSETQ. CDR3 sequence reads: CASSGLAGVTDTQYF. CDR3 DNA: TGCGCCAGCAGCGGGCTAGCGGGAGTAACAGATACGCAGTATTTT.

V usage is TRBV28 and J usage is TRBJ2-1, with D possibly being TRBD1 or TRBD2 (5 bases each). CDR1 is MDHEN, CDR2 SYDVKM, per germline. This CDR3 has 13 amino acids. V lost 11 bases, J lost 6 bases, and 17 bases lay in between. CDR3 amino acids: CAGRDRAGNEQFF. Here the CDR3 DNA reads TGTGCCGGCCGGGACCGGGCGGGCAATGAGCAGTTCTTC.

The table lists this clonotype with many counts. The V call is TRBV12-3 or TRBV12-4, the J call TRBJ1-2; 9 bases map to TRBD1. V lost 4 bases, J lost 2 bases, and 2 bases stayed unmatched. The CDR3 loop spans 14 amino acids. CDR3 region: CASSSTGGNYGYTF. The CDR3 region has the DNA TGTGCCAGCAGTTCGACAGGGGGGAACTATGGCTACACCTTC.

V gene TRBV25-1 combines with J gene TRBJ2-7; D unclear. This CDR3 comprises 12 residues. Germline CDR1 and CDR2: MGHDK and SYGVNS. The V and J ends lost 7 bases and 3 bases respectively, with 10 bases between them. The CDR3 DNA sequence: TGTGCCAGCACCCAGAATAACTACGAGCAGTACTTC. It encodes CASTQNNYEQYF.

CDR3 residues: CASSYGWESTEAFF. CDR3 in DNA: TGTGCCAGCAGTTACGGATGGGAGAGCACTGAAGCTTTCTTT. The chain couples TRBV6-5 to TRBJ1-1; D gene ambiguous. The CDR3 totals 14 residues. Trimming pared 2 bases from V and 4 bases from J, leaving 11 bases between. The germline V gene has CDR1 MNHEY and CDR2 SVGAGI.

The J gene is TRBJ2-3, the V gene TRBV10-3; the D gene could be TRBD1 or TRBD2 (5 bases each). CDR1 is ENHRY and CDR2 is SYGVKD in the germline V gene. The CDR3 runs to 15 residues. Trimming left V 4 bases short and J 2 bases short, with 13 bases between. CDR3 protein: CAISATVGDTDTQYF. In nucleotides, the CDR3 is TGTGCCATCAGTGCGACAGTGGGGGACACAGATACGCAGTATTTT.

The rearrangement uses TRBV5-1 and TRBJ2-1, with D tentatively TRBD2 (5 bases). This CDR3 spans 13 amino acids. The V gene lost 0 bases and the J gene lost 7 bases, with 8 bases spanning the gap. The germline V gene encodes CDR1 SGHRS and CDR2 YFSETQ. The CDR3 loop reads CASSLEVANEQFF. The CDR3 DNA reads as TGCGCCAGCAGCTTGGAGGTAGCGAATGAGCAGTTCTTC.

The table lists this clonotype with a few counts. The chain is built from TRBV18 and TRBJ1-4; no clear D gene. Germline loops: CDR1 KGHSH, CDR2 LQKENI. Trimming stripped 1 base from V and 0 bases from J, with 6 bases between. This CDR3 comprises 15 residues. CDR3 nucleotide sequence: TGTGCCAGCTCACCACTCGGAGCAACTAATGAAAAACTGTTTTTT. Translated: CASSPLGATNEKLFF.

This clonotype was detected only a few times. The V and J genes are TRBV4-2 and TRBJ2-1; D is undetermined. This CDR3 has 14 amino acids. Germline values: CDR1 LGHNA, CDR2 YNFKEQ. Deletions cut 0 bases from V and 5 bases from J, with 8 bases between. DNA for the CDR3: TGTGCCAGCAGCCAAGAGGCAGGTAACAATGAGCAGTTCTTC. Its translation: CASSQEAGNNEQFF.

This CDR3 is CASSDTRGAEAFF. DNA for the CDR3: TGTGCCAGCAGTGACACCCGGGGCGCTGAAGCTTTCTTT. The chain is built from TRBV2 and TRBJ1-1; TRBD1 is a possible D gene (5 bases). The CDR3 contains 13 residues. Germline CDR1 reads SNHLY; CDR2 reads FYNNEI. The V gene lost 3 bases and the J gene lost 6 bases, with 11 bases spanning the gap.

This clonotype appeared many times. The rearrangement uses TRBV5-4 and TRBJ2-1; TRBD1 aligns across 8 bases. The germline V gene encodes CDR1 SGHNT and CDR2 YYREEE (reference sequence). The CDR3 sequence is 16 residues long. Trimming removed 4 bases from V and 5 bases from J; junction bases left unmatched: 11. The CDR3 spells CASSLTTGALDNEQFF. DNA of the CDR3: TGTGCCAGCAGCCTCACGACAGGGGCACTTGACAATGAGCAGTTCTTC.

V usage is TRBV6-2 or TRBV6-3 and J usage is TRBJ1-2; 7 bases fit TRBD1. Trimming at V came to 6 bases and at J to 5 bases, leaving 6 bases not matched to a gene. The CDR3 spans 13 residues. From germline, CDR1 is MNHEY and CDR2 SVGEGT. The CDR3 spells CASSRDRLYGYTF. The CDR3 bases are TGTGCCAGCAGCCGGGACAGATTATATGGCTACACCTTC.

This sequence joins TRBV24-1 and TRBJ2-3; 7 bases match TRBD2. The V and J ends lost 0 bases and 4 bases, in that order; junction bases with no gene match: 0. CDR3 length: 14 amino acids. Germline CDR1 is KGHDR and CDR2 is SFDVKD. The CDR3 reads CATSDLRGADTQYF. CDR3 DNA sequence: TGTGCCACCAGTGATTTGCGGGGGGCAGATACGCAGTATTTT.